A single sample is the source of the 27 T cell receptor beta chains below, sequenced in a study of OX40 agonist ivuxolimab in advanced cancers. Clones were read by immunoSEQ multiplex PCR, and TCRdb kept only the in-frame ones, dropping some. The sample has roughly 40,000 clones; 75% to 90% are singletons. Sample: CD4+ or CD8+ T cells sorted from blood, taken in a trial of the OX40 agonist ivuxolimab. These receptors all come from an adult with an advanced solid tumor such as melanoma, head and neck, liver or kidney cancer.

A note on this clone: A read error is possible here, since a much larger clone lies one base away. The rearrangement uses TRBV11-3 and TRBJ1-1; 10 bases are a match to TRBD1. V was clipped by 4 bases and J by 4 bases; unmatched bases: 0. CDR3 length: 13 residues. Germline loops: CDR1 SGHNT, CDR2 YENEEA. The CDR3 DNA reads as TGTGCCAGCAGCTGGACAGGGGGCACTGAAGCTTTCTTT. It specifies CASSWTGGTEAFF.

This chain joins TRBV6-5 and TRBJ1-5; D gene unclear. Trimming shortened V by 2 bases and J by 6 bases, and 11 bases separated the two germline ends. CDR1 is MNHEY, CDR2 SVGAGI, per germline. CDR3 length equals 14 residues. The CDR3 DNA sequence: TGTGCCAGCAGTTACGTTATCGGAGGTCAGCCCCAGCATTTT. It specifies CASSYVIGGQPQHF.

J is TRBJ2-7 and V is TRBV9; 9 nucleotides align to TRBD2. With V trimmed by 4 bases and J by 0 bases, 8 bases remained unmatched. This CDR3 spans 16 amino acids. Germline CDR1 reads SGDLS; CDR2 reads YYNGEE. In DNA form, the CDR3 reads TGTGCCAGCAGCCTCCGCGGGAGGGCCTCCTCCTACGAGCAGTACTTC. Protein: CASSLRGRASSYEQYF. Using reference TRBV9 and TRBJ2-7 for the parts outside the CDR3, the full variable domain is DSGVTQTPKHLITATGQRVTLRCSPRSGDLSVYWYQQSLDQGLQFLIQYYNGEERAKGNILERFSAQQFPDLHSELNLSSLELGDSALYFCASSLRGRASSYEQYFGPGTRLTVT.

Written as DNA, the CDR3 is TGTGCCAGCAGGGAGGGACAGGGGCCCTACGAGCAGTACTTC. Translating gives CASREGQGPYEQYF. This chain joins TRBV2 and TRBJ2-7, with 10 positions matching TRBD1. The trim removed 6 bases at V and 2 bases at J, leaving 4 bases unmatched. The CDR3 is 14 residues long. Germline CDR1 SNHLY, CDR2 FYNNEI.

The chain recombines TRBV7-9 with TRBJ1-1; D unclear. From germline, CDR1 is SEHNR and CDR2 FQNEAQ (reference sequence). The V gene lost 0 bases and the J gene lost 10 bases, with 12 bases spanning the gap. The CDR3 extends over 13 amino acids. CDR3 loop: CASSLADNKGAFF. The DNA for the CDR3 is TGTGCCAGCAGCTTAGCAGACAATAAAGGAGCTTTCTTT.

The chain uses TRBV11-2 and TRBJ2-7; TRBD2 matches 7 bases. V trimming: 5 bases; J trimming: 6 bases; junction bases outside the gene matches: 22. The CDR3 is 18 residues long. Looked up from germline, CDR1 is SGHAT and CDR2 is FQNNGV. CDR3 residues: CASSPTTRAGGRLGEQYF. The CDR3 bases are TGTGCCAGCAGCCCGACGACTAGGGCTGGCGGGAGACTTGGCGAGCAGTACTTC.

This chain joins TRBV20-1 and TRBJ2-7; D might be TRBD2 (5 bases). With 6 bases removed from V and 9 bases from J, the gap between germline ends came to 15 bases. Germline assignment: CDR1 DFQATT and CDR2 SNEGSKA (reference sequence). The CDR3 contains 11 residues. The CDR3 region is CSAAALAGQYF. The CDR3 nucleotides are TGCAGTGCCGCCGCCCTAGCAGGGCAGTACTTC.

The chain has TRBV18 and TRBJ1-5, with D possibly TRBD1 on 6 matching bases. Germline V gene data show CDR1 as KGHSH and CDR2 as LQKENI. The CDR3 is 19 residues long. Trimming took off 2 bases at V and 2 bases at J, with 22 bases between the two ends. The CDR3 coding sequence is TGTGCCAGCTCACCAATAAGTCTCGGAGGGGGTAGCGGCAATCAGCCCCAGCATTTT. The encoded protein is CASSPISLGGGSGNQPQHF.

Here the CDR3 DNA reads TGTGCCGGGCGACAGGGGGCGCGCTACGAGCAGTACTTC. The encoded protein is CAGRQGARYEQYF. The chain joins TRBV6-1 to TRBJ2-7, with TRBD1 matching 10 bases. CDR1 MNHNS and CDR2 SASEGT come from the germline V gene. This CDR3 comprises 13 residues. V shed 11 bases and J 3 bases; nucleotides not matched to a gene: 7.

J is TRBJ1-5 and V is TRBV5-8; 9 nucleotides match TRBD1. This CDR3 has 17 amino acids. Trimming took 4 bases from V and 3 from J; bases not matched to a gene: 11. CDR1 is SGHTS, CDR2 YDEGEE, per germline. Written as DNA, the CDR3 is TGTGCCAGCAGCACGGGACAGGGTAACCCCCACAATCAGCCCCAGCATTTT. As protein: CASSTGQGNPHNQPQHF.

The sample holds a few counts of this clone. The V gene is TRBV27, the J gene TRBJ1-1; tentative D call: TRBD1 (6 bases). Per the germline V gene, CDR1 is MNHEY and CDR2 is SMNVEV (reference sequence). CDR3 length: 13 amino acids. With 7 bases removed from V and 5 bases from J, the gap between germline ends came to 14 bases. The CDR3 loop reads CASNYRVGTEAFF. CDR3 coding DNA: TGTGCCAGCAACTACAGGGTCGGGACTGAAGCTTTCTTT.

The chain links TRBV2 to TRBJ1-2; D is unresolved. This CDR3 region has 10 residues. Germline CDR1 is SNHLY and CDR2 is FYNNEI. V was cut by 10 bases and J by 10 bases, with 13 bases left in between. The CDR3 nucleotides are TGTGCCACCCAGATCCGGACCTACACCTTC. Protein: CATQIRTYTF. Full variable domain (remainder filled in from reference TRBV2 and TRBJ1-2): EPEVTQTPSHQVTQMGQEVILRCVPISNHLYFYWYRQILGQKVEFLVSFYNNEISEKSEIFDDQFSVERPDGSNFTLKIRSTKLEDSAMYFCATQIRTYTFGSGTRLTVV.

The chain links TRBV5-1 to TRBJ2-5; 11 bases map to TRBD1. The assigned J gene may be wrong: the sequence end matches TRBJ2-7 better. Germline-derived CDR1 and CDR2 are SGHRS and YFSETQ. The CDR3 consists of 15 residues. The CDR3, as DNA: TGCGCCAGCAGCGCCTCCGGGACAGGGGGCTACGAGCAGTACTTC. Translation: CASSASGTGGYEQYF.

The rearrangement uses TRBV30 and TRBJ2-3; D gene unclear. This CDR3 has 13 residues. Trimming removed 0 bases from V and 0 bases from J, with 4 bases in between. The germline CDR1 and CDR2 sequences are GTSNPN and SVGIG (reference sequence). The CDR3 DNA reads TGTGCCTGGAGTGTACTCAGCACAGATACGCAGTATTTT. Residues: CAWSVLSTDTQYF. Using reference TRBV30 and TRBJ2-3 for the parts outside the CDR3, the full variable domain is SQTIHQWPATLVQPVGSPLSLECTVEGTSNPNLYWYRQAAGRGLQLLFYSVGIGQISSEVPQNLSASRPQDRQFILSSKKLLLSDSGFYLCAWSVLSTDTQYFGPGTRLTVL.

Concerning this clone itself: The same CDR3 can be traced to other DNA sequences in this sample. CDR3 in amino acids: CASSYSKGAHYGYTF. CDR3 bases: TGTGCCAGCAGTTACTCGAAGGGGGCACATTATGGCTACACCTTC. V usage is TRBV6-6 and J usage is TRBJ1-2, with 7 bases that match TRBD1. The germline V gene has CDR1 MNHNY and CDR2 SVGAGI (reference sequence). The CDR3 spans 15 residues. With V trimmed by 0 bases and J by 5 bases, 6 bases remained unmatched.

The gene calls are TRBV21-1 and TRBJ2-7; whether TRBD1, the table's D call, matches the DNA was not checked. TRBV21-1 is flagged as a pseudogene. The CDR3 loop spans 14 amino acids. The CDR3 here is CASSKEKGVNEQYF. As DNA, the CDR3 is TGTGCCAGCAGCAAAGAGAAGGGGGTGAACGAGCAGTACTTC.

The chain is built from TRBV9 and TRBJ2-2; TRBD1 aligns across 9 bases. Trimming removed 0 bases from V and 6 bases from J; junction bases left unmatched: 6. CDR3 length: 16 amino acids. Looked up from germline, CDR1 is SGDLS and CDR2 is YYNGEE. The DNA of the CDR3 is TGTGCCAGCAGCGTAGGGGACAGGGTACAGGCCGGGGAGCTGTTTTTT. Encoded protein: CASSVGDRVQAGELFF.

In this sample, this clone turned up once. The chain's CDR3 is CASSLVVAGYNEQFF. The DNA for the CDR3 is TGCGCCAGCAGCTTGGTGGTAGCGGGGTACAATGAGCAGTTCTTC. The chain uses TRBV5-1 and TRBJ2-1, with 8 positions matching TRBD2. Losses at the gene ends were 0 bases for V and 4 bases for J; bases not matched to a gene: 3. The germline CDR1 and CDR2 sequences are SGHRS and YFSETQ. This CDR3 has 15 residues.

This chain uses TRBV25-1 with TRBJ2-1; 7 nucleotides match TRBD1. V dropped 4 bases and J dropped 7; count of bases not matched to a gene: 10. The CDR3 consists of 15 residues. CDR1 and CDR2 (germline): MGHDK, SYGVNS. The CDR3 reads CASSAFATGVNEQFF. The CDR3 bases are TGTGCCAGCAGTGCCTTTGCAACAGGGGTGAATGAGCAGTTCTTC.

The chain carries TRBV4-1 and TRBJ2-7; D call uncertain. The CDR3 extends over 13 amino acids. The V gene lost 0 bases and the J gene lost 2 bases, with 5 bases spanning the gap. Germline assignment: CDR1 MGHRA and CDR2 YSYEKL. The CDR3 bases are TGCGCCAGCAGCCAAGACCACACCTACGAGCAGTACTTC. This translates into CASSQDHTYEQYF.

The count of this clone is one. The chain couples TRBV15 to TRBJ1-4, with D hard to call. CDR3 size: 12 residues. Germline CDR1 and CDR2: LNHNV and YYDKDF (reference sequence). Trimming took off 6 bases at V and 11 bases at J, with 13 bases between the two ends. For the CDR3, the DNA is TGTGCCACCAGTCCCTATCGCGATAAACTGTTTTTT. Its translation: CATSPYRDKLFF.

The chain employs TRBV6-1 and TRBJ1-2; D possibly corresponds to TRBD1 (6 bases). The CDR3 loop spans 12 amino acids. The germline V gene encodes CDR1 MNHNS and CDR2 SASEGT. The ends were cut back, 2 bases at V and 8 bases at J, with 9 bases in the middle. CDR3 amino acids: CASSERGQGYTF. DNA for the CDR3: TGTGCCAGCAGTGAACGGGGGCAAGGCTACACCTTC.

CDR3 DNA: TGTGCCAGCAGTGTCGATTGGACAGGGACCACTGAAGCTTTCTTT. This sequence encodes CASSVDWTGTTEAFF. The chain recombines TRBV6-4 with TRBJ1-1; 8 nucleotides agree with TRBD1. The CDR3 covers 15 residues. Germline V lookup: CDR1 MRHNA, CDR2 SNTAGT. V shed 4 bases and J 4 bases; nucleotides not matched to a gene: 8.

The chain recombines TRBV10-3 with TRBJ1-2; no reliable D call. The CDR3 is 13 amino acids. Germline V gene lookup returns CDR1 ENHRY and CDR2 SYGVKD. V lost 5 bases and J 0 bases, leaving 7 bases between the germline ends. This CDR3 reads CAISSPTNYGYTF. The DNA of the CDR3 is TGTGCCATCAGTAGCCCCACTAACTATGGCTACACCTTC.

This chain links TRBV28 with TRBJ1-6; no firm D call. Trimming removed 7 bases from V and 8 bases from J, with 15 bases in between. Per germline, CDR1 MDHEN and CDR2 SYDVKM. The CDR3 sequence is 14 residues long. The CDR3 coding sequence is TGTGCCAGCATGAGCCACGAATCCCATTCACCCCTCCACTTT. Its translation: CASMSHESHSPLHF. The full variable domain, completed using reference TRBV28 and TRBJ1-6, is DVKVTQSSRYLVKRTGEKVFLECVQDMDHENMFWYRQDPGLGLRLIYFSYDVKMKEKGDIPEGYSVSREKKERFSLILESASTNQTSMYLCASMSHESHSPLHFGNGTRLTVT.

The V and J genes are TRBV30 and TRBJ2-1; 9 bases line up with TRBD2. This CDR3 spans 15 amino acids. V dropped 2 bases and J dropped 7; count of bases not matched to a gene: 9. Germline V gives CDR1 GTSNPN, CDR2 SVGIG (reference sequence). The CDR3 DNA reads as TGTGCCTGGAGTAGCGGGAGGCCCTTGGCGAATGAGCAGTTCTTC. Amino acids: CAWSSGRPLANEQFF.

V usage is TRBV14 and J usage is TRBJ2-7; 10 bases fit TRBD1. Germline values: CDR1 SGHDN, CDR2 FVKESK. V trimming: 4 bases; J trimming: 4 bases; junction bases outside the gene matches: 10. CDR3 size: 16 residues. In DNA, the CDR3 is TGTGCCAGCAGCCCAGACAGGGGGCTGAGGGGGTACGAGCAGTACTTC. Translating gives CASSPDRGLRGYEQYF.